Shown below are 25 T cell receptor beta chains from a single sample sequenced in a study of T-cell memory formation after mild COVID-19. TCRdb passed the 5' RACE reads through MiXCR, listing each CDR3 protein once. The sample consists of about 290,000 distinct CDR3 sequences, about 16% of them appearing once. The source material was PBMCs or a T cell subset sorted from them (not recorded which). The origin of the receptors is a man aged 18 to 30 who had mild COVID-19 (a few samples of this study predate the infection). Cell type and time point are not known.

V and J are TRBV4-2 and TRBJ2-1; 7 nucleotides match TRBD1. The CDR3 contains 13 residues. V lost 7 bases, J lost 5 bases, and 5 bases stayed unmatched. CDR1 is LGHNA, CDR2 YNFKEQ, per germline. The CDR3 spells CASTKTGNNEQFF. The CDR3 coding sequence is TGTGCCAGCACGAAGACAGGGAACAATGAGCAGTTCTTC.

This clonotype turned up a few times. The chain is built from TRBV11-2 and TRBJ1-1; the D is unclear. V lost 0 bases and J 2 bases, leaving 7 bases between the germline ends. CDR1 and CDR2 from the germline V gene are SGHAT and FQNNGV. The length of the CDR3 is 14 residues. The CDR3 is CASSLDMVNTEAFF. CDR3 sequence (DNA): TGTGCCAGCAGCTTAGATATGGTAAACACTGAAGCTTTCTTT.

CDR3 bases: TGTGCCAGCAGCTTAGTCGGGGCTGGAAACACCATATATTTT. Its protein product is CASSLVGAGNTIYF. The rearrangement joins TRBV7-2 to TRBJ1-3, with D hard to call. The V gene's germline CDR1 is SGHTA and CDR2 FQGNSA. The V end was cut by 1 base, the J end by 2 bases, with 6 bases between. CDR3 length equals 14 residues.

V is TRBV12-3 or TRBV12-4 and J is TRBJ2-1; 7 bases are a match to TRBD2. CDR3 length: 14 amino acids. V dropped 6 bases and J dropped 12; count of bases not matched to a gene: 14. CDR3 sequence (DNA): TGTGCCAGCAGCCAACAGCGGGGTCGCATGGGGCAGTTCTTC. This translates into CASSQQRGRMGQFF.

There are a few counts of this clonotype. V usage is TRBV20-1 and J usage is TRBJ1-5, with D maybe TRBD1 (6 bases). Between the trimmed V and J ends, which lost 3 bases and 4 bases, there was a span of 13 bases. Germline CDR1 and CDR2: DFQATT and SNEGSKA (reference sequence). The CDR3 loop spans 14 amino acids. Written as DNA, the CDR3 is TGCAGTGCTAGTCCGGACAGTCCGAATCAGCCCCAGCATTTT. Translating it yields CSASPDSPNQPQHF.

This clonotype has ten or more counts. J is TRBJ1-4 and V is TRBV3-1; D might be TRBD1 (6 bases). The germline V and J ends were trimmed by 0 bases and 5 bases, with 10 bases remaining between them. The germline V gene has CDR1 LGHDT and CDR2 YNNKEL (reference sequence). The CDR3 has 15 amino acids. CDR3 coding DNA: TGTGCCAGCAGCCAAGATACGGGGGCGAATGAAAAACTGTTTTTT. It specifies CASSQDTGANEKLFF.

The gene calls are TRBV10-3 and TRBJ2-6; D gene uncertain. Germline V gives CDR1 ENHRY, CDR2 SYGVKD. The CDR3 totals 13 residues. Trimming shortened V by 10 bases and J by 4 bases, and 11 bases separated the two germline ends. CDR3 sequence: CATKEGGANVLTF. In nucleotides, the CDR3 is TGTGCCACCAAGGAAGGGGGGGCCAACGTCCTGACTTTC.

This clonotype was picked up one time. Compared with germline, one end of the junction differs, possibly owing to a read error. V usage is TRBV12-3 or TRBV12-4 and J usage is TRBJ1-1, with D unclear. The CDR3 loop spans 12 amino acids. In DNA, the CDR3 is TGTGCCAGCAGCAAGTTGAACACTGTAGCTTTCTTT. It encodes CASSKLNTVAFF.

This clonotype was seen a handful of times. The chain combines TRBV7-9 with TRBJ2-3, with no clear D. This CDR3 is 13 amino acids long. V was pared by 4 bases and J by 6 bases, with 11 bases between. Per germline, CDR1 SEHNR and CDR2 FQNEAQ (reference sequence). The CDR3 nucleotides are TGTGCCAGCAGCTCGCGCACCGAGGATACGCAGTATTTT. It codes for CASSSRTEDTQYF.

This CDR3 is CASSPGSGDGTEAFF. The CDR3 DNA follows: TGTGCCAGCTCACCGGGGTCCGGCGACGGCACTGAAGCTTTCTTT. This chain connects TRBV18 to TRBJ1-1; no reliable D call. The germline V gene encodes CDR1 KGHSH and CDR2 LQKENI. The CDR3 loop spans 15 amino acids. V lost 3 bases and J 4 bases, leaving 15 bases between the germline ends.

The chain has TRBV2 and TRBJ2-5; 8 nucleotides align to TRBD2. The germline V gene has CDR1 SNHLY and CDR2 FYNNEI. The CDR3 has 14 amino acids. V was pared by 8 bases and J by 2 bases, with 7 bases of the junction left unmatched. CDR3 sequence reads: CASGASGGQETQYF. CDR3 nucleotide sequence: TGTGCCAGCGGAGCCAGCGGGGGACAAGAGACCCAGTACTTC.

The V and J genes are TRBV7-2 and TRBJ2-3; D not certain. CDR3 length: 13 residues. Trimming cost V 5 bases and J 3 bases, with 9 bases left between them. CDR1 is SGHTA and CDR2 is FQGNSA in the germline V gene. The CDR3 loop is CASSPEVTDTQYF. CDR3 bases: TGTGCCAGCAGCCCAGAGGTGACAGATACGCAGTATTTT. The full variable domain, its missing parts supplied by reference TRBV7-2 and TRBJ2-3, is GAGVSQSPSNKVTEKGKDVELRCDPISGHTALYWYRQSLGQGLEFLIYFQGNSAPDKSGLPSDRFSAERTGGSVSTLTIQRTQQEDSAVYLCASSPEVTDTQYFGPGTRLTVL.

Ten or more counts support this clonotype. The rearrangement links TRBV9 to TRBJ2-7; D gene ambiguous. The germline V gene has CDR1 SGDLS and CDR2 YYNGEE. CDR3 length: 14 amino acids. V was clipped by 4 bases and J by 7 bases, with 18 bases between them. This CDR3 is CASSYSPSPGEQYF. DNA of the CDR3: TGTGCCAGCAGCTACTCCCCCTCCCCCGGGGAGCAGTACTTC.

This chain uses TRBV5-4 with TRBJ2-3; tentatively, D is TRBD1 or TRBD2 (5 bases each). This CDR3 contains 13 residues. Germline lookup yields CDR1 SGHNT and CDR2 YYREEE (reference sequence). Trimming left V 10 bases short and J 5 bases short, with 17 bases between. The CDR3 nucleotides are TGTGCCTACAAGGGGACGCTTCGAGATACGCAGTATTTT. It yields the protein CAYKGTLRDTQYF.

The chain couples TRBV9 to TRBJ2-5, with 10 bases lining up with TRBD2. CDR1 is SGDLS, CDR2 YYNGEE, per germline. This CDR3 is built from 16 residues. With V trimmed by 0 bases and J by 4 bases, 6 bases remained unmatched. CDR3 sequence reads: CASSVGGSGGTETQYF. The CDR3 DNA reads as TGTGCCAGCAGCGTAGGTGGTAGCGGGGGGACAGAGACCCAGTACTTC.

This clonotype has just a few counts. The J gene is TRBJ1-1, the V gene TRBV7-2; TRBD1 might be the D (6 bases). The V end lost 3 bases, the J end lost 7 bases, and 9 bases lay between the germline ends. There are 12 residues in the CDR3. CDR1 and CDR2 from the germline V gene are SGHTA and FQGNSA. DNA of the CDR3: TGTGCCAGCAGCTTGACAGGCTATGAAGCTTTCTTT. Translated: CASSLTGYEAFF.

This clonotype was seen only a few times. The chain combines TRBV20-1 with TRBJ1-2; D unresolved. The ends were cut back, 6 bases at V and 1 base at J, with 15 bases in the middle. In germline, CDR1 is DFQATT, CDR2 SNEGSKA (reference sequence). This CDR3 contains 14 residues. The DNA for the CDR3 is TGCAGTGCCACGGTCGGGGAGAATAACTATGGCTACACCTTC. The encoded protein is CSATVGENNYGYTF.

This clonotype has more than one count but fewer than ten. The CDR3 spells CASSGWTGGGYTF. CDR3 bases: TGTGCCAGCAGCGGCTGGACAGGGGGCGGCTACACCTTC. The chain joins TRBV7-2 to TRBJ1-2, with 11 bases aligning to TRBD1. V shed 5 bases and J 8 bases; nucleotides not matched to a gene: 4. CDR3 length: 13 amino acids. Germline V lookup: CDR1 SGHTA, CDR2 FQGNSA.

This chain links TRBV7-9 with TRBJ2-1, with D unclear. With 2 bases removed from V and 6 bases from J, the gap between germline ends came to 8 bases. In germline, CDR1 is SEHNR, CDR2 FQNEAQ (reference sequence). This CDR3 has 13 residues. For the CDR3, the DNA is TGTGCCAGCAGCTTACCTGAACTCAATGAGCAGTTCTTC. Translated: CASSLPELNEQFF.

Remarks on this clonotype: A single base separates this from a much larger clone, so it may be a read error. This chain connects TRBV5-1 to TRBJ1-1; D is ambiguous. The CDR3 totals 14 residues. Germline loops: CDR1 SGHRS, CDR2 YFSETQ. CDR3 protein: CASSHSGRNTEASF. The CDR3, as DNA: TGCGCCAGCAGCCACAGCGGGAGGAACACTGAAGCTTCCTTT.

A few counts support this clonotype. This rearrangement joins TRBV7-2 to TRBJ2-1; D could derive from TRBD1 or TRBD2 (6 bases each). CDR1 is SGHTA and CDR2 is FQGNSA in the germline V gene. Trimming cost V 5 bases and J 6 bases, with 17 bases left between them. The CDR3 runs to 15 residues. The CDR3 DNA sequence: TGTGCCAGCAGCGCAGTGGGGGGCTCCCTCAATGAGCAGTTCTTC. Amino acid sequence: CASSAVGGSLNEQFF.

The chain couples TRBV6-5 to TRBJ2-4, with 7 nucleotides matching TRBD2. From germline, CDR1 is MNHEY and CDR2 SVGAGI. This CDR3 has 15 amino acids. With 5 bases clipped from V and 0 bases from J, the junction kept 4 bases outside the gene matches. CDR3 DNA: TGTGCCAGCAGTCCGGGGGGTCTAGCCAAAAACATTCAGTACTTC. Amino acid sequence: CASSPGGLAKNIQYF.

This clonotype has only a few counts. CDR3 sequence: CSVMGDRRHNEQFF. Here the CDR3 DNA reads TGCAGCGTTATGGGGGACAGGAGACACAATGAGCAGTTCTTC. This rearrangement joins TRBV29-1 to TRBJ2-1; 8 bases fit TRBD1. CDR3 size: 14 residues. V lost 5 bases, J lost 5 bases, and 8 bases stayed unmatched. Germline CDR1 reads SQVTM; CDR2 reads ANQGSEA.

The sample holds a few counts of this clonotype. The rearrangement links TRBV7-2 to TRBJ1-5; D is unclear. This CDR3 comprises 15 residues. The ends were cut back, 5 bases at V and 1 base at J, with 12 bases in the middle. Germline V gives CDR1 SGHTA, CDR2 FQGNSA. CDR3 bases: TGTGCCAGCAGCCCACTCCCACGGAGCAATCAGCCCCAGCATTTT. This sequence encodes CASSPLPRSNQPQHF.

This chain uses TRBV20-1 with TRBJ2-3, with D uncertain. This CDR3 has 15 amino acids. V was cut by 1 base and J by 1 base, with 12 bases left in between. Germline-derived CDR1 and CDR2 are DFQATT and SNEGSKA (reference sequence). The CDR3 DNA reads as TGCAGTGCTAGAGTAGCTGTCGAGGGCACAGATACGCAGTATTTT. Translated, it gives CSARVAVEGTDTQYF.